The 12 T cell receptor beta chains below come from one sample, sequenced in a study of blood T cell repertoires in COVID-19. Clones were sequenced by immunoSEQ multiplex PCR, and TCRdb holds only the in-frame ones, with some missing. Among more than 75,000 clones listed, more than 65% were seen once. The sequenced sample was peripheral blood. These receptors were taken from a man between 60 and 75 years old with acute or convalescent COVID-19.

The rearrangement joins TRBV10-3 to TRBJ1-6; 7 bases are a match to TRBD1. Trimming at V came to 5 bases and at J to 3 bases, leaving 1 base not matched to a gene. The CDR3 is 14 amino acids. The germline CDR1 and CDR2 sequences are ENHRY and SYGVKD. CDR3 sequence (DNA): TGTGCCATCAGTAGACAGGGCTATAATTCACCCCTCCACTTT. Translation: CAISRQGYNSPLHF.

This clone has a handful of counts. The V gene is TRBV7-3, the J gene TRBJ2-1; 10 bases agree with TRBD2. V was clipped by 5 bases and J by 6 bases; unmatched bases: 7. Germline V gene lookup returns CDR1 SGHTA and CDR2 FQGTGA. This CDR3 spans 15 amino acids. In DNA, the CDR3 is TGTGCCAGCAGCCTCGCTAGCGGGGGTATCAATGAGCAGTTCTTC. Protein sequence: CASSLASGGINEQFF.

CDR3 coding DNA: TGTGCCAGCAGCCCCATAGGGGTACAGACAACCGGGGAGCTGTTTTTT. This gives the protein CASSPIGVQTTGELFF. V gene TRBV5-4 combines with J gene TRBJ2-2; possible D gene TRBD1, 5 bases. Trimming took off 4 bases at V and 5 bases at J, with 18 bases between the two ends. The CDR3 extends over 16 amino acids. The germline V gene encodes CDR1 SGHNT and CDR2 YYREEE (reference sequence).

The chain is built from TRBV7-2 and TRBJ1-1, with D perhaps matching TRBD1 (6 bases). Germline V gene sequence: CDR1 SGHTA, CDR2 FQGNSA. Trimming stripped 4 bases from V and 1 base from J, with 10 bases between. The CDR3 is 14 amino acids. CDR3 in DNA: TGTGCCAGCAGCTCACAGGGTTGGAACACTGAAGCTTTCTTT. Its translation is CASSSQGWNTEAFF.

The chain uses TRBV5-6 and TRBJ2-3; the match to TRBD2 covers 12 bases. Trimming at V came to 4 bases and at J to 5 bases, leaving 8 bases not matched to a gene. Germline assignment: CDR1 SGHDT and CDR2 YYEEEE. The CDR3 loop spans 16 amino acids. CDR3 in DNA: TGTGCCAGCAGCCGTCCTAGCGGGGGGGCGGGAGATACGCAGTATTTT. This encodes CASSRPSGGAGDTQYF.

V and J are TRBV5-4 and TRBJ1-1, with 8 bases lining up with TRBD1. This CDR3 spans 14 amino acids. CDR1 is SGHNT, CDR2 YYREEE, per germline (reference sequence). Trimming at V came to 1 base and at J to 4 bases, leaving 3 bases not matched to a gene. CDR3 coding DNA: TGTGCCAGCAGCTTGCCAGGGGGCTTCACTGAAGCTTTCTTT. Translation: CASSLPGGFTEAFF. Together with reference TRBV5-4 and TRBJ1-1, the CDR3 gives the full variable domain: ETGVTQSPTHLIKTRGQQVTLRCSSQSGHNTVSWYQQALGQGPQFIFQYYREEENGRGNFPPRFSGLQFPNYSSELNVNALELDDSALYLCASSLPGGFTEAFFGQGTRLTVV.

V gene TRBV19 combines with J gene TRBJ2-7, with 7 positions matching TRBD1. Germline CDR1 LNHDA, CDR2 SQIVND (reference sequence). The CDR3 spans 13 residues. With 9 bases clipped from V and 2 bases from J, the junction kept 7 bases outside the gene matches. In DNA form, the CDR3 reads TGTGCCAGCGCCCTCACAGGGGCCTACGAGCAGTACTTC. It yields the protein CASALTGAYEQYF.

The chain combines TRBV5-1 with TRBJ1-4; 7 bases are a match to TRBD1. The trim removed 6 bases at V and 5 bases at J, leaving 7 bases unmatched. The CDR3 is made up of 14 amino acids. From germline, CDR1 is SGHRS and CDR2 YFSETQ. The CDR3 here is CASMRGQGNEKLFF. In DNA form, the CDR3 reads TGCGCCAGCATGAGGGGGCAGGGGAATGAAAAACTGTTTTTT. Full variable domain (outside the CDR3, taken from reference TRBV5-1 and TRBJ1-4): KAGVTQTPRYLIKTRGQQVTLSCSPISGHRSVSWYQQTPGQGLQFLFEYFSETQRNKGNFPGRFSGRQFSNSRSEMNVSTLELGDSALYLCASMRGQGNEKLFFGSGTQLSVL.

The chain links TRBV12-3 or TRBV12-4 to TRBJ1-2, with D hard to call. The CDR3 is made up of 13 amino acids. Deletions cut 5 bases from V and 8 bases from J, with 15 bases between. The CDR3 spells CASSGEIGGGYTF. The CDR3 nucleotides read TGTGCCAGCAGTGGAGAAATTGGTGGGGGCTACACCTTC.

Here the CDR3 reads CASSISLVPETQYF. For the CDR3, the DNA is TGTGCCAGCAGTATCTCCCTCGTTCCGGAGACCCAGTACTTC. J is TRBJ2-5 and V is TRBV6-5, with D uncertain. Germline V CDR1 and CDR2: MNHEY, SVGAGI. The length of the CDR3 is 14 residues. The germline V and J ends were trimmed by 5 bases and 5 bases, with 15 bases remaining between them.

V is TRBV7-2 and J is TRBJ1-1, with D possibly TRBD1 on 5 matching bases. The CDR3 spans 14 residues. The germline gives CDR1 SGHTA, CDR2 FQGNSA. The V end was cut by 3 bases, the J end by 5 bases, with 13 bases between. The CDR3 sequence is CASSLGGGKTEAFF. CDR3 in DNA: TGTGCCAGCAGCTTGGGGGGAGGTAAGACTGAAGCTTTCTTT.

The chain joins TRBV7-2 to TRBJ1-5; 7 bases line up with TRBD1. After removal of 3 bases from V and 7 bases from J, the junction contained 9 bases not matched to a gene. Germline lookup yields CDR1 SGHTA and CDR2 FQGNSA. The CDR3 is 15 amino acids. CDR3 coding DNA: TGTGCCAGCAGCTTCCGGGACAGCTTAGGCCAGCCCCAGCATTTT. It is translated as CASSFRDSLGQPQHF.